This T cell receptor beta chain was sequenced for a study of blood T cells in healthy people across ages. Overall study results and limits: CMV infection status of these donors was not known.

This clonotype came up once. Its target is unknown. A sample-barcoded 5' primer and a J-beta primer mix were used in a second PCR of about 7 to 12 cycles. TCRdb itself ran the 5' RACE reads through MiXCR, one entry per CDR3 protein. The sample lists some 370,000 distinct CDR3 sequences, roughly half occurring once. This receptor was taken from a man between 60 and 75 years old in good health. Sequencing was carried out using blood.

The CDR3 sequence: CASSQDGRSGETQYF. The CDR3 DNA is TGCGCCAGCAGCCAAGATGGTCGGAGTGGGGAGACCCAGTACTTC. V and J are TRBV4-3 and TRBJ2-5; D gene ambiguous. This CDR3 comprises 15 residues. Trimming removed 0 bases from V and 5 bases from J, with 13 bases in between. Germline CDR1 and CDR2: LGHNA and YSLEER.